This T cell receptor (beta chain) was sequenced during a study of regulatory T cells in long-lasting Graves disease (dated by TCRdb to 2020 to 2022). As for the study more broadly: Persistent Graves' disease was defined as persistently positive TSH receptor autoantibodies together with antithyroid drug treatment for over 5 years. Patients with persistent Graves' disease were compared with patients with newly diagnosed Graves' disease using TCR sequencing and RNA sequencing of peripheral blood. The study took place in China and was registered as a clinical trial. A total of roughly 35 samples underwent TCR sequencing, from about 13 patients with persistent Graves' disease and some 20 patients with newly diagnosed Graves' disease. Antithyroid drugs had been taken for about 10.3 years on average by persistent Graves' disease patients in the clinical cohort.

Library construction relied on multiplex PCR. Sequenced using an Illumina HiSeq 4000. CDR3 regions were amplified by Arm-PCR with iRepertoire HTBI primers to construct TCR beta libraries. PCR products were gel purified before sequencing. The paper's processing steps were these. Gene usage analysis of CDR3 amino acid clonotypes used the approximately 62 TRBV and 14 TRBJ segments found across samples. Filtered high-quality paired reads were merged into contigs using COPE and FqMerger. BLAST was used to align contigs to IMGT TRBV, TRBD and TRBJ reference genes, with CDR3 defined following IMGT. Clonotypes above 0.1% frequency were classified as highly expanded clones. Shannon entropy was used to measure repertoire diversity, and the Gini coefficient was used to measure V-J evenness. Public clonotypes were defined as clonotypes shared by more than one individual. The public reads were reanalyzed by TCRdb: fastp trimming at Q25, MiXCR alignment, in-frame beta chains only. Each CDR3 protein appears once, grouped with its most common genes and DNA. Here the V and J calls rest on TCRdb's processing, not on the authors' analysis. The sample contains 350,000 to 500,000 distinct CDR3 sequences, under 25% of them found a single time. About 13% of the sample is in the top ten clones.

The CDR3 holds 13 amino acids from the cysteine to the phenylalanine. Left in the record is the CDR3 DNA by itself, 39 bases read in frame from the first base. The germline V gene specifies SGHRS as CDR1 and YFSETQ as CDR2. Relative to germline, V is 2 bases shorter and J is 5 bases shorter, with 7 bases between their ends. This clonotype was detected only a few times. No antigen is known for it. Base-call qualities are not available, and no considerably larger clone is one nucleotide away. The investigation overall reported the following: Preferential use of TRBV28, TRBJ1-2 and TRBJ2-5 was observed in persistent disease, whereas TRBV20-1 and TRBJ2-1 were favored in newly diagnosed disease. The authors acknowledged the small sample size as a limitation that may reduce accuracy. Lower TCR Shannon entropy and fewer highly expanded clones were observed in persistent Graves' disease patients than in newly diagnosed patients, which suggested clonal expansion. Because the primary lesion, thyroid tissue, could not be accessed, the study looked at peripheral blood alone. Persistent patients shared more public clonotypes among themselves (around 2,800) than newly diagnosed patients did (more than 950). Sequencing and analysis were limited to the TCR beta chain.

What the time point label conveys for this sample: persistent/refractory GD, antithyroid drugs over 5 years with positive TRAb. For both TCR sequencing and RNA sequencing, RNA was extracted from PBMCs using TRIzol. The diagnosis of Graves' disease followed American Thyroid Association guidelines. Patients for the study were recruited at an endocrinology department in Xi'an, China. Each patient gave about 9.1 milliliters of peripheral blood, collected in an EDTA anticoagulant tube. PBMCs were isolated by Ficoll Paque Plus density gradient separation without further T cell sorting. An Agilent 2100 Bioanalyzer and agarose gel were used to check RNA quality, and a NanoDrop 2000 was used to measure RNA concentration.

Here the chain combines TRBV5-1 and TRBJ2-2, with no confidently assigned D gene. The material was peripheral blood mononuclear cells (PBMCs), obtained when the disease was refractory, from a patient treated with antithyroid drugs. The sequence came from a female donor with Graves disease. The CDR3 reads as follows: CASSFLVTGELFF. The DNA sequence is TGCGCCAGCAGCTTTTTAGTAACCGGGGAGCTGTTTTTT. With the portions outside the CDR3 filled from the reference TRBV5-1 and TRBJ2-2 genes, the complete variable region becomes KAGVTQTPRYLIKTRGQQVTLSCSPISGHRSVSWYQQTPGQGLQFLFEYFSETQRNKGNFPGRFSGRQFSNSRSEMNVSTLELGDSALYLCASSFLVTGELFFGEGSRLTVL.